This paragraph covers one T cell receptor (beta chain) sequence. The entry originates in a study of blood T cell repertoires in COVID-19. At the level of the study: The cDNA or gDNA used as material had been derived from T cells, B-cell-depleted T cells, or PBMCs.

Measured with immunoSEQ multiplex PCR; TCRdb has only the in-frame clones, and not every one. The data hold 25,000 to 35,000 clones, with 60% to 80% observed a single time. After removal of 0 bases from V and 10 bases from J, the junction contained 7 bases not matched to a gene. This CDR3 has 14 residues. Germline lookup yields CDR1 SGHRS and CDR2 YFSETQ. This chain uses TRBV5-1 with TRBJ1-1; 9 nucleotides line up with TRBD1. Sequencing input: peripheral blood. The source is a boy between 2 and 10 years old with active or convalescent COVID-19. Here the CDR3 reads CASSLERTGVRAFF. CDR3 nucleotide sequence: TGCGCCAGCAGCTTGGAGCGGACAGGGGTGCGAGCTTTCTTT.